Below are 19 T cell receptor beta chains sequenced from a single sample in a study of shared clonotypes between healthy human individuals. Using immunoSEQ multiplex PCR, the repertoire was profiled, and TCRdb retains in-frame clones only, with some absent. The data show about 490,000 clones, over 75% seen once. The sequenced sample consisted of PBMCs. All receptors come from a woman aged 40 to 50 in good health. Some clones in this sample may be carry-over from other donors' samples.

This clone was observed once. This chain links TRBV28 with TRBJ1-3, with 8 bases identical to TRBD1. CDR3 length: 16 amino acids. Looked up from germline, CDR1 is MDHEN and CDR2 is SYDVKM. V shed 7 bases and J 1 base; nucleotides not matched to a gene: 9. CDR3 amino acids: CASIGRTGMSGNTIYF. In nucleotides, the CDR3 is TGTGCCAGCATCGGGAGGACAGGGATGTCTGGAAACACCATATATTTT.

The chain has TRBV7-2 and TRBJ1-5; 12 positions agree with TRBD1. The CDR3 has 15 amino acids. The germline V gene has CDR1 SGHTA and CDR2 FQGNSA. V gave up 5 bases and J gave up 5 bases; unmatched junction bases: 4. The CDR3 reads CASSRDRGQDQPQHF. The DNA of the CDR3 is TGTGCCAGCAGCCGGGACAGGGGGCAGGATCAGCCCCAGCATTTT.

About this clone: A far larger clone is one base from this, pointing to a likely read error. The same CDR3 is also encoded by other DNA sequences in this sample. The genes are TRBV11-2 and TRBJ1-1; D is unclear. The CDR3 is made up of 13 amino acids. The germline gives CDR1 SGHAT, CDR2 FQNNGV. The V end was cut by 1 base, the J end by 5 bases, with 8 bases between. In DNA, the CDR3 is TGTGCCAGCAGCTTAGGGTCCCCTACTGAAGCTTTCTTT. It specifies CASSLGSPTEAFF.

Here the CDR3 DNA reads TGTGCCAGCAGCCAAACTAGCGGGAGGGCCTGGGACAATGAGCAGTTCTTC. Translating gives CASSQTSGRAWDNEQFF. The chain couples TRBV4-2 to TRBJ2-1; 13 positions agree with TRBD2. The CDR3 totals 17 residues. The trim removed 2 bases at V and 5 bases at J, leaving 6 bases unmatched. The germline V gene has CDR1 LGHNA and CDR2 YNFKEQ.

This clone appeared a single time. The CDR3 DNA reads as TGTGCCAGCAAATCCGGGACTAGCGGTGCAGGGACCCAGTACTTC. Translation: CASKSGTSGAGTQYF. The chain is built from TRBV9 and TRBJ2-5, with 11 bases fitting TRBD2. The CDR3 runs to 15 residues. Per germline, CDR1 SGDLS and CDR2 YYNGEE. Unmatched junction bases numbered 11, after V lost 6 bases and J lost 7 bases.

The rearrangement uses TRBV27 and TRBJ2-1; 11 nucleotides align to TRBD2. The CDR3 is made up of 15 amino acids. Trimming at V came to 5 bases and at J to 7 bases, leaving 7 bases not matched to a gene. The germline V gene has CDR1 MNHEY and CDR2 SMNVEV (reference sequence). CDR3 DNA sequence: TGTGCCAGCAGTCCCGGGACTAGCGGAGGAAATGAGCAGTTCTTC. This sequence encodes CASSPGTSGGNEQFF.

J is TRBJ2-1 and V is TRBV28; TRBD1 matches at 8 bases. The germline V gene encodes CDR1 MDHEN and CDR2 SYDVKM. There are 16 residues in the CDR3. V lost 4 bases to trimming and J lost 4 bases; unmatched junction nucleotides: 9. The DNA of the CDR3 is TGTGCCAGCAGTTCCTTTGCAGGGGGCGCTTACAATGAGCAGTTCTTC. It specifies CASSSFAGGAYNEQFF.

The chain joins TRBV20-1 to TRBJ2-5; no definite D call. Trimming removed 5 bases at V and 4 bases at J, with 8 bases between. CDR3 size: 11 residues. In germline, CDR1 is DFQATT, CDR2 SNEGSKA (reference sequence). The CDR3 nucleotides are TGCAGTGCTGGGATGGGAGAGACCCAGTACTTC. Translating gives CSAGMGETQYF.

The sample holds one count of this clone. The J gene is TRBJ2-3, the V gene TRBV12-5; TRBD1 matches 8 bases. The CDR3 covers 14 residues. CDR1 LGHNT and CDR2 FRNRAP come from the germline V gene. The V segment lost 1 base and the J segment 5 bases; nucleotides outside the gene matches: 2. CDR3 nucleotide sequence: TGTGCTAGTGGTTTGGGGACAGGGTTAGATACGCAGTATTTT. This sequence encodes CASGLGTGLDTQYF.

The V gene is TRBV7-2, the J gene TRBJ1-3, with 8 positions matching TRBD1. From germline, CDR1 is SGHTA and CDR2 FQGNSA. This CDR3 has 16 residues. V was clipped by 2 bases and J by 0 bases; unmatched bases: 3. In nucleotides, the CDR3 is TGTGCCAGCAGCTTAAGGACAGGGCTCTCTGGAAACACCATATATTTT. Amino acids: CASSLRTGLSGNTIYF.

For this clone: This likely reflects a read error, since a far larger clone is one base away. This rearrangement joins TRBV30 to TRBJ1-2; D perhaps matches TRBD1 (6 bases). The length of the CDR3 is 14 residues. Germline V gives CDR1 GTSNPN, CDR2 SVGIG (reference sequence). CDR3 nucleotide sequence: TGTGCCTGGACCCCCTCTGAGACAGGCTATGGCTACGCCTTC. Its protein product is CAWTPSETGYGYAF.

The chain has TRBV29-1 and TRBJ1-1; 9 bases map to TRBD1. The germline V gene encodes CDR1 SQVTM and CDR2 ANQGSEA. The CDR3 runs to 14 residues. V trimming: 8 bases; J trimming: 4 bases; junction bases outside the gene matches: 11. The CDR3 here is CSHHSGTGTTEAFF. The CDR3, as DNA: TGCAGCCACCACTCCGGGACAGGGACCACTGAAGCTTTCTTT.

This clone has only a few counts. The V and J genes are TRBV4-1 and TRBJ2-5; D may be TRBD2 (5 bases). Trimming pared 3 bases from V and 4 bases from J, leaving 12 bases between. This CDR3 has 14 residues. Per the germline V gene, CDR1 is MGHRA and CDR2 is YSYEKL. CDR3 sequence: CASSQIRGGETQYF. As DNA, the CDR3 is TGCGCCAGCAGCCAGATTCGGGGTGGAGAGACCCAGTACTTC.

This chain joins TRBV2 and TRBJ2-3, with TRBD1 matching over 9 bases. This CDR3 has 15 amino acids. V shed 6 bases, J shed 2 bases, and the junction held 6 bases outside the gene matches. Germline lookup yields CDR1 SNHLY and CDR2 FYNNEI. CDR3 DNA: TGTGCCAGCAGGGGGACAGGGCCCTCCACAGATACGCAGTATTTT. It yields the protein CASRGTGPSTDTQYF. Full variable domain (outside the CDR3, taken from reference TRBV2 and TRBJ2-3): EPEVTQTPSHQVTQMGQEVILRCVPISNHLYFYWYRQILGQKVEFLVSFYNNEISEKSEIFDDQFSVERPDGSNFTLKIRSTKLEDSAMYFCASRGTGPSTDTQYFGPGTRLTVL.

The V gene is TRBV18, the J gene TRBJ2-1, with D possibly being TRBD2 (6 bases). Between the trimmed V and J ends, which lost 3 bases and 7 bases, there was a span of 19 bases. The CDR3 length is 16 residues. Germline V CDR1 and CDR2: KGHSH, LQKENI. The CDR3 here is CASSPGSGGRNNEQFF. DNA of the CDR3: TGTGCCAGCTCACCTGGCTCTGGGGGGAGGAATAATGAGCAGTTCTTC.

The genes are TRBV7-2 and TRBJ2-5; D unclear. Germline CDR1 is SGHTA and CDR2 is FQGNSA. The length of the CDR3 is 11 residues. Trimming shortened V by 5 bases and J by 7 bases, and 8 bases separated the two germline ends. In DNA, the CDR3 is TGTGCCAGCAGCCCCAAGGCGACCCAGTACTTC. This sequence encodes CASSPKATQYF.

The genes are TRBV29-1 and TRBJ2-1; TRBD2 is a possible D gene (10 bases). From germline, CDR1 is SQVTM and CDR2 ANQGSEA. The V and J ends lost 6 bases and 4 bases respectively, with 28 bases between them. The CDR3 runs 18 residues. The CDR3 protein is CSVRDRASKTSGYNEQFF. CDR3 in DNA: TGCAGCGTACGGGACAGGGCAAGCAAGACTAGCGGGTACAATGAGCAGTTCTTC.

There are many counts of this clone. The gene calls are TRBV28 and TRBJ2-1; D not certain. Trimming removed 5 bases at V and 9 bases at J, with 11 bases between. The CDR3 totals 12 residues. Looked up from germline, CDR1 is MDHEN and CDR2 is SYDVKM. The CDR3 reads CASSLRVGEQFF. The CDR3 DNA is TGTGCCAGCAGTCTAAGAGTTGGTGAGCAGTTCTTC.

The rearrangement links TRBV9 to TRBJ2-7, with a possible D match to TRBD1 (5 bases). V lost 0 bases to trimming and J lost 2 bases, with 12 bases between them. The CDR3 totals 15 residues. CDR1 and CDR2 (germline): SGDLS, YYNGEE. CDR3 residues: CASSVDGQGPYEQYF. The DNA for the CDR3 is TGTGCCAGCAGCGTAGACGGGCAGGGTCCCTACGAGCAGTACTTC. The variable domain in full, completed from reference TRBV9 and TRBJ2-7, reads DSGVTQTPKHLITATGQRVTLRCSPRSGDLSVYWYQQSLDQGLQFLIQYYNGEERAKGNILERFSAQQFPDLHSELNLSSLELGDSALYFCASSVDGQGPYEQYFGPGTRLTVT.